This TCR beta chain comes out of a study of blood T cell repertoires in COVID-19. As for the study in general: Samples taken during acute and convalescent COVID-19 were collected in the United States, Italy and Spain. PBMCs, B-cell-depleted T cells, or T cells provided the cDNA or gDNA that made up the material.

It was during active infection that Seattle patients were enrolled and then longitudinally followed. As originally analysed: It was from reference gene primer amplification that nucleated cell counts were estimated. Sequenced by immunoSEQ multiplex PCR; TCRdb stores in-frame clones only, minus some. Clonal size and the V and J genes are those of that table, whereas D and trimming came from the DNA. The sample yields hundreds of thousands of clones, 70% to 90% seen once. Sequenced input: peripheral blood. This clonotype was sampled from a woman aged 55-75 years with COVID-19, enrolled during active disease.

CDR3: CASSLVSVSYNEQFF. Here the CDR3 DNA reads TGTGCCAGCAGCTTAGTCTCGGTTTCCTACAATGAGCAGTTCTTC. This chain uses TRBV7-9 with TRBJ2-1; D remains ambiguous. The CDR3 runs to 15 residues. The V end lost 1 base, the J end lost 1 base, and 8 bases lay between the germline ends. Germline CDR1 is SEHNR and CDR2 is FQNEAQ (reference sequence). Full variable domain (outside the CDR3, taken from reference TRBV7-9 and TRBJ2-1): DTGVSQNPRHKITKRGQNVTFRCDPISEHNRLYWYRQTLGQGPEFLTYFQNEAQLEKSRLLSDRFSAERPKGSFSTLEIQRTEQGDSAMYLCASSLVSVSYNEQFFGPGTRLTVL.